Listed here is a single T cell receptor beta chain. Its antigen is unidentified. This CDR3 contains 16 residues. The V end was cut by 0 bases, the J end by 0 bases, with 10 bases between. Germline V gives CDR1 SGHRS, CDR2 YFSETQ. The entry originates in a study of PD-L1 blockade in urothelial cancer. Study in general: Blood was analyzed 3 weeks (second dose) and 6 weeks after treatment start. Study observations and caveats: Below-median pretreatment blood TCR clonality was associated with improved progression-free and overall survival.

TCRdb's copy holds only in-frame clones and misses some; the assay was immunoSEQ multiplex PCR. The table lists 41,000 or so clones, 82% of them singletons. Patients' cancers were locally advanced or metastatic urothelial carcinomas. This chain connects TRBV5-1 to TRBJ1-5; D is unresolved. This specimen was PBMCs, taken around atezolizumab (anti-PD-L1) treatment. This clonotype originated in a man aged 60 to 69 with urothelial cancer. CDR3 in amino acids: CASSLVAEPSNQPQHF. CDR3 nucleotide sequence: TGCGCCAGCAGCTTGGTGGCAGAACCTAGCAATCAGCCCCAGCATTTT.